The rows below give T cell receptor beta chains drawn from one sample of a study of blood T cell repertoires in COVID-19. Clones were sequenced by immunoSEQ multiplex PCR, and TCRdb holds only the in-frame ones, with some missing. The sample shows about 220,000 clones, just over 85% of them seen only once. The sequenced sample consisted of PBMCs or T cells enriched from blood (not recorded which). The receptors were sampled from a woman in her forties or fifties with acute COVID-19. Each CDR3 is given with its conserved first and last residue. Each record gives: V gene, J gene, clone size, D gene, CDR3 protein, CDR3 DNA. A D gene is named only where the DNA matches it firmly. For some rows the clone size is stated as once, few or many, or as a class when expanded; others skip it.

V: TRBV5-8; J: TRBJ1-2; size: .; D: .; CDR3: CASSFSVYGYTF; DNA: TGTGCCAGCAGCTTCTCAGTCTATGGCTACACCTTC
V: TRBV6-2/TRBV6-3; J: TRBJ2-1; size: once; D: .; CDR3: CASSYLNEQFF; DNA: TGTGCCAGCAGTTATCTGAATGAGCAGTTCTTC
V: TRBV14; J: TRBJ1-4; size: once; D: .; CDR3: CASSPTEGSGLFF; DNA: TGTGCCAGCAGCCCTACCGAGGGAAGTGGACTGTTTTTT
V: TRBV7-2; J: TRBJ2-7; size: .; D: .; CDR3: CASSYGAAYEQYF; DNA: TGTGCCAGCAGCTACGGTGCGGCCTACGAGCAGTACTTC
V: TRBV28; J: TRBJ2-2; size: .; D: TRBD2; CDR3: CASNFGRAYPGELFF; DNA: TGTGCCAGCAATTTTGGGAGGGCCTACCCCGGGGAGCTGTTTTTT
V: TRBV20-1; J: TRBJ2-1; size: .; D: .; CDR3: CSALRGNEQFF; DNA: TGCAGTGCTCTCCGGGGCAATGAGCAGTTCTTC
V: TRBV30; J: TRBJ1-3; size: .; D: .; CDR3: CAWSVTRVTGNTIYF; DNA: TGTGCCTGGAGTGTAACGAGGGTAACTGGAAACACCATATATTTT
V: TRBV6-5; J: TRBJ1-1; size: .; D: .; CDR3: CASAEGTEAFF; DNA: TGTGCCTCCGCGGAGGGGACTGAAGCTTTCTTT
V: TRBV15; J: TRBJ1-3; size: .; D: TRBD1; CDR3: CATSVDRSSSGNTIYF; DNA: TGTGCCACCAGCGTGGACAGGTCAAGCTCTGGAAACACCATATATTTT
V: TRBV7-2; J: TRBJ2-7; size: .; D: .; CDR3: CASSLAGGPYEQYF; DNA: TGTGCCAGCAGCTTAGCGGGAGGACCCTACGAGCAGTACTTC
V: TRBV10-3; J: TRBJ2-2; size: .; D: TRBD2; CDR3: CAISEMVAGAAGELFF; DNA: TGTGCCATCAGTGAGATGGTAGCGGGAGCGGCCGGGGAGCTGTTTTTT
V: TRBV28; J: TRBJ2-5; size: .; D: TRBD1; CDR3: CASSSGQGKETQYF; DNA: TGTGCCAGCAGTTCGGGACAGGGAAAAGAGACCCAGTACTTC
V: TRBV28; J: TRBJ2-7; size: .; D: .; CDR3: CASSFLYEQYF; DNA: TGTGCCAGCAGTTTCCTTTACGAGCAGTACTTC
V: TRBV24-1; J: TRBJ2-1; size: .; D: TRBD2; CDR3: CATSGGRAFNEQFF; DNA: TGTGCCACCAGTGGCGGGAGGGCCTTTAATGAGCAGTTCTTC
V: TRBV28; J: TRBJ2-1; size: .; D: TRBD2; CDR3: CASSRETSGWNEQFF; DNA: TGTGCCAGCAGTAGAGAGACTAGCGGGTGGAATGAGCAGTTCTTC
V: TRBV7-9; J: TRBJ1-4; size: .; D: TRBD1; CDR3: CASAQPGQGIEKLFF; DNA: TGTGCCAGCGCCCAACCCGGACAGGGTATTGAAAAACTGTTTTTT
V: TRBV28; J: TRBJ1-3; size: .; D: .; CDR3: CATSSGGSFSGNTIYF; DNA: TGTGCCACCTCGTCTGGAGGCTCATTCTCTGGAAACACCATATATTTT
V: TRBV19; J: TRBJ1-2; size: few; D: TRBD1; CDR3: CASTKDRGGPGGYTF; DNA: TGTGCCAGTACTAAGGACAGGGGGGGCCCTGGTGGCTACACCTTC
V: TRBV5-1; J: TRBJ2-3; size: .; D: TRBD2; CDR3: CASKAGGLTDTQYF; DNA: TGCGCCAGCAAAGCGGGGGGACTCACAGATACGCAGTATTTT
V: TRBV9; J: TRBJ2-1; size: .; D: TRBD2; CDR3: CASSPSFPSGNEQFF; DNA: TGTGCCAGCAGCCCCAGCTTCCCTAGCGGGAATGAGCAGTTCTTC
V: TRBV7-9; J: TRBJ2-1; size: .; D: TRBD2; CDR3: CASSSQRTSGPNEQFF; DNA: TGTGCCAGCAGCTCACAGAGGACTAGCGGACCCAATGAGCAGTTCTTC
V: TRBV30; J: TRBJ2-5; size: .; D: TRBD1; CDR3: CAWSVQGMSVRETQYF; DNA: TGTGCCTGGAGTGTACAGGGGATGTCGGTCAGGGAGACCCAGTACTTC
V: TRBV19; J: TRBJ1-5; size: .; D: TRBD1; CDR3: CASRKSGTGGNQPQHF; DNA: TGTGCCAGTAGGAAAAGCGGGACAGGGGGCAATCAGCCCCAGCATTTT
V: TRBV9; J: TRBJ1-5; size: .; D: .; CDR3: CASSAWRQTAQHF; DNA: TGTGCCAGCAGCGCGTGGAGACAGACGGCCCAGCATTTT
V: TRBV5-1; J: TRBJ1-4; size: .; D: .; CDR3: CASSPQLGGDEKLFF; DNA: TGCGCCAGCAGCCCCCAGTTAGGGGGGGATGAAAAACTGTTTTTT
V: TRBV6-6; J: TRBJ2-7; size: .; D: .; CDR3: CASSRSGVPSSYEQYF; DNA: TGTGCCAGCAGTCGATCAGGGGTCCCCAGCTCCTACGAGCAGTACTTC
V: TRBV7-9; J: TRBJ2-1; size: .; D: TRBD2; CDR3: CASSLAGGPRDEQFF; DNA: TGTGCCAGCAGCTTAGCGGGAGGGCCGCGGGATGAGCAGTTCTTC
V: TRBV2; J: TRBJ2-2; size: .; D: TRBD2; CDR3: CASSARGDTGELFF; DNA: TGTGCCAGCAGTGCACGGGGGGATACCGGGGAGCTGTTTTTT
V: TRBV27; J: TRBJ2-7; size: .; D: .; CDR3: CASSFCGRCEQYF; DNA: TGTGCCAGCAGTTTCTGCGGTCGTTGCGAGCAGTACTTC
V: TRBV5-4; J: TRBJ2-3; size: .; D: .; CDR3: CASSLRGVATDTQYF; DNA: TGTGCCAGCAGCTTGCGGGGTGTGGCAACAGATACGCAGTATTTT
V: TRBV5-4; J: TRBJ1-5; size: .; D: .; CDR3: CASSLAGINQPQHF; DNA: TGTGCCAGCAGCTTGGCAGGGATCAATCAGCCCCAGCATTTT
V: TRBV19; J: TRBJ1-2; size: .; D: .; CDR3: CASIPRDTERLRGGYTF; DNA: TGTGCCAGTATTCCACGGGACACCGAAAGACTACGGGGTGGCTACACCTTC
V: TRBV28; J: TRBJ1-2; size: .; D: .; CDR3: CASSEGGQRYGYTF; DNA: TGTGCCAGCTCCGAGGGAGGCCAACGCTATGGCTACACCTTC
V: TRBV7-9; J: TRBJ2-7; size: once; D: .; CDR3: CASSPVQEQYF; DNA: TGTGCCAGCAGTCCCGTGCAGGAGCAGTACTTC
V: TRBV5-1; J: TRBJ2-2; size: once; D: TRBD2; CDR3: CASSLGLVRIGELFF; DNA: TGCGCCAGCAGCCTAGGACTAGTCCGCATCGGGGAGCTGTTTTTT
V: TRBV30; J: TRBJ2-4; size: .; D: .; CDR3: CAWSNSGTNIQYF; DNA: TGTGCCTGGAGTAACAGCGGAACAAACATTCAGTACTTC
V: TRBV7-3; J: TRBJ1-2; size: once; D: .; CDR3: CASSPGVNYGYTF; DNA: TGTGCCAGCAGCCCCGGGGTTAACTATGGCTACACCTTC
V: TRBV27; J: TRBJ1-1; size: .; D: .; CDR3: CASSIQGLSTEAFF; DNA: TGTGCCAGCAGCATACAGGGTTTGAGCACTGAAGCTTTCTTT
V: TRBV6-5; J: TRBJ1-4; size: many; D: TRBD1; CDR3: CASSRTGEGEKLFF; DNA: TGTGCCAGCAGCCGGACAGGGGAAGGTGAAAAACTGTTTTTT
V: TRBV11-2; J: TRBJ2-2; size: once; D: TRBD2; CDR3: CASSPSGTGELFF; DNA: TGTGCCAGCAGCCCTAGCGGGACCGGGGAGCTGTTTTTT
V: TRBV28; J: TRBJ1-1; size: .; D: TRBD1; CDR3: CASSLLWDSTEAFF; DNA: TGTGCCAGCAGTTTATTGTGGGACAGCACTGAAGCTTTCTTT
V: TRBV5-1; J: TRBJ2-3; size: few; D: .; CDR3: CASSLEIRETDTQYF; DNA: TGCGCCAGCAGCTTGGAAATTCGGGAAACAGATACGCAGTATTTT
V: TRBV5-4; J: TRBJ2-1; size: .; D: TRBD1; CDR3: CASSPSGTATYNEQFF; DNA: TGTGCCAGCAGCCCTTCAGGGACAGCGACCTACAATGAGCAGTTCTTC
V: TRBV27; J: TRBJ1-4; size: .; D: TRBD1; CDR3: CASSPTGGNEKLFF; DNA: TGTGCCAGCAGCCCGACAGGGGGTAATGAAAAACTGTTTTTT
V: TRBV7-9; J: TRBJ2-7; size: .; D: .; CDR3: CASSSNSYEQYF; DNA: TGTGCCAGCAGCTCAAACTCCTACGAGCAGTACTTC
V: TRBV7-2; J: TRBJ2-1; size: .; D: TRBD2; CDR3: CASSRTSGYNEQFF; DNA: TGTGCCAGCAGCCGGACTAGCGGCTACAATGAGCAGTTCTTC
V: TRBV19; J: TRBJ2-5; size: .; D: .; CDR3: CASRVAGKETQYF; DNA: TGTGCCAGTAGGGTGGCAGGGAAAGAGACCCAGTACTTC
V: TRBV7-3; J: TRBJ2-3; size: .; D: .; CDR3: CASSPGGADTQYF; DNA: TGTGCCAGCAGCCCTGGAGGGGCAGATACGCAGTATTTT
V: TRBV7-9; J: TRBJ2-3; size: .; D: TRBD1; CDR3: CAILADREPPDTQYF; DNA: TGTGCCATTCTCGCGGACAGGGAACCCCCAGATACGCAGTATTTT
V: TRBV28; J: TRBJ2-7; size: .; D: TRBD1; CDR3: CASRGTGGSYEQYF; DNA: TGTGCCAGCAGGGGGACAGGGGGCTCCTACGAGCAGTACTTC
V: TRBV19; J: TRBJ1-6; size: .; D: .; CDR3: CASSRGGNSPLHF; DNA: TGTGCCAGTAGTAGGGGGGGCAATTCACCCCTCCACTTT